A single sample gave rise to the 20 T cell receptor beta chains below, sequenced in a study of T-cell memory formation after mild COVID-19 (dated by TCRdb to about 2021). Library preparation was by 5' RACE. Sequenced using an Illumina NovaSeq 6000. Using fastp trimming at Q25 and MiXCR clonotype assembly, TCRdb reanalyzed the public sequencing data and kept in-frame beta chains. Entries that share a CDR3 protein sequence are merged under the most common genes and DNA. This sample gives about 250,000 distinct CDR3 sequences in total; about a sixth of them show up just once. The ten largest make up approximately 22% of the sample. Source material: PBMCs or a T cell subset sorted from them (not recorded which). The receptors here all came from a man younger than 30 who had mild COVID-19 (a few samples of this study predate the infection). The sample titles of this study are shuffled in the database, so cell type and time point are left out; the donor was told from shared clones.

The genes are TRBV4-1 and TRBJ1-5, with D perhaps matching TRBD1 (6 bases). Germline V CDR1 and CDR2: MGHRA, YSYEKL. V lost 2 bases, J lost 0 bases, and 11 bases lay in between. The CDR3 runs 16 residues. For the CDR3, the DNA is TGCGCCAGCAGCCAATCGGGACATCTTAGCAATCAGCCCCAGCATTTT. Protein sequence: CASSQSGHLSNQPQHF.

This clonotype was detected many times. The rearrangement links TRBV7-9 to TRBJ2-5; D might be TRBD1 (6 bases). The CDR3 totals 16 residues. In germline, CDR1 is SEHNR, CDR2 FQNEAQ (reference sequence). Trimming left V 1 base short and J 2 bases short, with 14 bases between. The CDR3 is CASSLVAKTGQETQYF. In nucleotides, the CDR3 is TGTGCCAGCAGCTTAGTGGCCAAAACAGGGCAAGAGACCCAGTACTTC.

The V and J genes are TRBV9 and TRBJ2-2, with TRBD1 matching 7 bases. The CDR3 consists of 16 residues. Germline CDR1 and CDR2: SGDLS and YYNGEE. The ends lost 5 bases at V and 0 bases at J; junction bases unmatched: 7. CDR3 sequence (DNA): TGTGCCAGCAGTAACGCAGGGGGTGCGAACACCGGGGAGCTGTTTTTT. Translation gives CASSNAGGANTGELFF.

The chain uses TRBV5-6 and TRBJ1-1; no clear D gene. Trimming took 3 bases from V and 3 from J, leaving 18 bases between them. The CDR3 extends over 16 amino acids. Per germline, CDR1 SGHDT and CDR2 YYEEEE. CDR3 protein: CASSSGFITGYTEAFF. CDR3 coding DNA: TGTGCCAGCAGCTCCGGGTTCATAACGGGGTACACTGAAGCTTTCTTT.

V and J are TRBV4-2 and TRBJ2-7; 10 positions agree with TRBD1. The CDR3 loop spans 16 amino acids. V trimming: 2 bases; J trimming: 3 bases; junction bases outside the gene matches: 7. CDR1 is LGHNA and CDR2 is YNFKEQ in the germline V gene. The CDR3 bases are TGTGCCAGCAGCCAACCCCGACAGGGGGCTTTCTACGAGCAGTACTTC. Translation gives CASSQPRQGAFYEQYF.

The chain recombines TRBV4-3 with TRBJ1-6; D is unclear. Trimming took off 0 bases at V and 8 bases at J, with 5 bases between the two ends. Germline values: CDR1 LGHNA, CDR2 YSLEER. This CDR3 region has 13 residues. CDR3 bases: TGCGCCAGCAGCCAAGATTTGGATTCACCCCTCCACTTT. Its translation is CASSQDLDSPLHF.

J is TRBJ2-7 and V is TRBV4-3, with D possibly TRBD2 on 7 matching bases. Per the germline V gene, CDR1 is LGHNA and CDR2 is YSLEER. CDR3 length equals 18 residues. V lost 1 base to trimming and J lost 2 bases, with 21 bases between them. The CDR3 protein is CASSQGEDRAGAAYEQYF. The CDR3 DNA reads as TGCGCCAGCAGCCAAGGAGAGGATCGCGCGGGGGCTGCCTACGAGCAGTACTTC.

The J gene is TRBJ2-7, the V gene TRBV28; D call uncertain. CDR3 length: 12 amino acids. Germline CDR1 reads MDHEN; CDR2 reads SYDVKM. Trimming took 8 bases from V and 5 from J, leaving 13 bases between them. CDR3 residues: CASRLIADEQYF. The CDR3 nucleotides are TGTGCCAGCCGGTTGATTGCCGACGAGCAGTACTTC.

V gene TRBV6-1 combines with J gene TRBJ2-5; 9 nucleotides agree with TRBD1. The CDR3 has 13 residues. Per germline, CDR1 MNHNS and CDR2 SASEGT. J was trimmed by 3 bases and V by 4 bases; bases with no gene match: 0. CDR3 nucleotides: TGTGCCAGCAGTGGGACAGGGGAAGAGACCCAGTACTTC. Protein sequence: CASSGTGEETQYF.

On this clonotype: One end of the junction fails to match germline, which may point to a read error. The rearrangement joins TRBV28 to TRBJ2-2, with D possibly being TRBD1 (6 bases). Germline V gives CDR1 MDHEN, CDR2 SYDVKM. The CDR3 has 13 residues. The CDR3 region has the DNA TGTGCCAGCAGGAGACAGGACGCCGGGGAGCTGTATTTT. Translated: CASRRQDAGELYF. The variable domain in full, completed from reference TRBV28 and TRBJ2-2, reads DVKVTQSSRYLVKRTGEKVFLECVQDMDHENMFWYRQDPGLGLRLIYFSYDVKMKEKGDIPEGYSVSREKKERFSLILESASTNQTSMYLCASRRQDAGELYFGEGSRLTVL.

The chain links TRBV12-3 or TRBV12-4 to TRBJ1-6; no firm D call. With 2 bases removed from V and 7 bases from J, the gap between germline ends came to 12 bases. This CDR3 is built from 15 residues. The CDR3 spells CASSLRGVKNSPLHF. In nucleotides, the CDR3 is TGTGCCAGCAGTTTAAGAGGTGTCAAGAATTCACCCCTCCACTTT.

The J gene is TRBJ1-2, the V gene TRBV3-1; no clear D. CDR3 length: 14 residues. V was cut by 0 bases and J by 2 bases, with 7 bases left in between. CDR1 is LGHDT and CDR2 is YNNKEL in the germline V gene (reference sequence). CDR3 DNA: TGTGCCAGCAGCCAAGAGTCCAGGAACTATGGCTACACCTTC. Its translation: CASSQESRNYGYTF.

For the CDR3, the DNA is TGTGCCAGCAGCCAGGTCACTAATTGGAACACCGGGGAGCTGTTTTTT. Residues: CASSQVTNWNTGELFF. The chain combines TRBV3-1 with TRBJ2-2; D call uncertain. The CDR3 sequence is 16 residues long. The germline CDR1 and CDR2 sequences are LGHDT and YNNKEL (reference sequence). Between the trimmed V and J ends, which lost 3 bases and 1 base, there was a span of 12 bases.

The chain combines TRBV4-1 with TRBJ2-7; 8 bases agree with TRBD2. There are 16 residues in the CDR3. V lost 0 bases and J lost 0; bases outside the gene matches: 4. Germline CDR1 MGHRA, CDR2 YSYEKL. CDR3 sequence reads: CASSQEAGVVSYEQYV. The DNA of the CDR3 is TGCGCCAGCAGCCAAGAAGCGGGGGTGGTCTCCTACGAGCAGTACGTC.

The genes are TRBV4-1 and TRBJ1-2; D ambiguous. CDR3 length: 13 amino acids. Trimming took 0 bases from V and 4 from J, leaving 6 bases between them. Per the germline V gene, CDR1 is MGHRA and CDR2 is YSYEKL. The CDR3 nucleotides read TGCGCCAGCAGCCAAGAACTCCTCTATGGCTACACCTTC. This encodes CASSQELLYGYTF.

This clonotype has only a few counts. CDR3 sequence (DNA): TGCGCCAGCAGCCTCAACACCCCGGACGAGCAGTACTTC. Amino acids: CASSLNTPDEQYF. The rearrangement links TRBV4-1 to TRBJ2-7; D remains unclear. V dropped 4 bases and J dropped 5 bases, with 12 bases sitting between them. The length of the CDR3 is 13 residues. CDR1 MGHRA and CDR2 YSYEKL come from the germline V gene.

This clonotype was detected only a few times. J is TRBJ2-7 and V is TRBV7-2; 8 nucleotides match TRBD2. Germline CDR1 and CDR2: SGHTA and FQGNSA. The CDR3 sequence is 14 residues long. J was trimmed by 5 bases and V by 4 bases; bases with no gene match: 7. CDR3 sequence (DNA): TGTGCCAGCAGCTACCCGGGACTAGTTAACGAGCAGTACTTC. Amino acid sequence: CASSYPGLVNEQYF.

V gene TRBV5-1 combines with J gene TRBJ2-1; the D is unclear. The CDR3 contains 15 residues. Germline V lookup: CDR1 SGHRS, CDR2 YFSETQ. With 4 bases removed from V and 0 bases from J, the gap between germline ends came to 11 bases. CDR3 in DNA: TGCGCCAGCAGCGAGAAGCGAGGCTCCTACAATGAGCAGTTCTTC. Protein: CASSEKRGSYNEQFF. Full variable domain (missing parts from reference TRBV5-1 and TRBJ2-1): KAGVTQTPRYLIKTRGQQVTLSCSPISGHRSVSWYQQTPGQGLQFLFEYFSETQRNKGNFPGRFSGRQFSNSRSEMNVSTLELGDSALYLCASSEKRGSYNEQFFGPGTRLTVL.

The CDR3 reads CASSLQALLGNEQFF. The CDR3 DNA follows: TGTGCCAGCAGCTTACAGGCGCTACTTGGCAATGAGCAGTTCTTC. This chain connects TRBV7-9 to TRBJ2-1; the D is unclear. Between the trimmed V and J ends, which lost 2 bases and 6 bases, there was a span of 14 bases. There are 15 residues in the CDR3. Germline values: CDR1 SEHNR, CDR2 FQNEAQ (reference sequence).

This chain connects TRBV29-1 to TRBJ1-1; the D is unclear. The CDR3 totals 13 residues. The germline V and J ends were trimmed by 4 bases and 0 bases, with 9 bases remaining between them. Germline lookup yields CDR1 SQVTM and CDR2 ANQGSEA. Here the CDR3 reads CSVVRRVNTEAFF. DNA for the CDR3: TGCAGCGTTGTCCGGCGGGTGAACACTGAAGCTTTCTTT.